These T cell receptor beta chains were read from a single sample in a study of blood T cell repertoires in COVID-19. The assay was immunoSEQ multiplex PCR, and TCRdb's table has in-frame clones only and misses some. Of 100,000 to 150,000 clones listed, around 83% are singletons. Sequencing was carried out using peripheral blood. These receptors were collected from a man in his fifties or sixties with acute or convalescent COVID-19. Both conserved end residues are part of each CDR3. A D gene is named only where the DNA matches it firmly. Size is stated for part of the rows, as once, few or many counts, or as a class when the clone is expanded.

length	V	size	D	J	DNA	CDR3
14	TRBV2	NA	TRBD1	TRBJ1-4	TGTGCCAGCAGCCAGGGGGCGGCGGGTGAAAAACTGTTTTTT	CASSQGAAGEKLFF
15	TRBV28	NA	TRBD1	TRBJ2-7	TGTGCCAGCAGTCCGACCGGGACAGGGACTTCCGAGCAGTACTTC	CASSPTGTGTSEQYF
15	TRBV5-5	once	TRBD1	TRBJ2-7	TGTGCCAGCGGAAACCGGAGTAACAGGGGGCTCGAGCAGTACTTC	CASGNRSNRGLEQYF
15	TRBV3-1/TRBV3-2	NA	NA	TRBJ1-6	TGTGCCAGCAACTCAAGGGGGGGAGGTCAGACACCCCTCCACTTT	CASNSRGGGQTPLHF
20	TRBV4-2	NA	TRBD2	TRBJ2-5	TGTGCCAGCAGCCAAGGGACTAGCGGGAGGGCCGGGGGGTTTCAAGAGACCCAGTACTTC	CASSQGTSGRAGGFQETQYF
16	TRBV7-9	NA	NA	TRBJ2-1	TGTGCCAGCAGCTTAGTGGGGAGAGTGACCTACAATGAGCAGTTCTTC	CASSLVGRVTYNEQFF
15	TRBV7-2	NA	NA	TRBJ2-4	TGTGCCAGCAGCCCTGGGGGGGCAGGGAAAAACATTCAGTACTTC	CASSPGGAGKNIQYF
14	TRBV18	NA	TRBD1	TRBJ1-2	TGTGCCAGCTCACCACCCGGGACAGTATATGGCTACACCTTC	CASSPPGTVYGYTF
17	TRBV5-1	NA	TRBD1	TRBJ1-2	TGCGCCAGCAGCCCCGGACAGGGGACGGTTTCTAACTATGGCTACACCTTC	CASSPGQGTVSNYGYTF
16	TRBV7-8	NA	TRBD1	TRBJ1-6	TGTGCCAGCACCCTTCCCCGGGACAGGGTTAATTCACCCCTCCACTTT	CASTLPRDRVNSPLHF
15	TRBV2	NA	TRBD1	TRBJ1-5	TGTGCCAGCAGGGCGGGGACAGGGGATGCTCAGCCCCAGCATTTT	CASRAGTGDAQPQHF
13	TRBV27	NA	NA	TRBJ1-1	TGTGCCAGCAGTTTAAGGGGGAACACTGAAGCTTTCTTT	CASSLRGNTEAFF
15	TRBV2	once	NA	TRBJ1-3	TGTGCCAGCAGTCAGTTTGAGGGCTCTGGAAACACCATATATTTT	CASSQFEGSGNTIYF
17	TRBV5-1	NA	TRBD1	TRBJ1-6	TGCGCCAGCAGCTCGCCTTCCGGAGGAGGGGGCCTTTCACCCCTCCACTTT	CASSSPSGGGGLSPLHF
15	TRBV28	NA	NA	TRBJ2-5	TGTGCCAGCAGTTTAAGCCGGCGGGGCACGGAGACCCAGTACTTC	CASSLSRRGTETQYF
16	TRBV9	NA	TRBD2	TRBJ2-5	TGTGCCAGCAGCGCCTGGGGACTAGCGGGAGAGGAGACCCAGTACTTC	CASSAWGLAGEETQYF
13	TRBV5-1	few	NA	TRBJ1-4	TGCGCCAGCAGCTCACCCGGGAATGAAAAACTGTTTTTT	CASSSPGNEKLFF
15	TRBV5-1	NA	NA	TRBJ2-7	TGCGCCAGCAGCTTGGGCGGGACCAGCTCCTACGAGCAGTACTTC	CASSLGGTSSYEQYF
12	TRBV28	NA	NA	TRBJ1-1	TGTGCCAGCAGTTCCACACTCGGGGGAGCTTTCTTT	CASSSTLGGAFF
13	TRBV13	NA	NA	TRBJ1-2	TGTGCCAGCAGCTTACGGGGGAACTATGGCTACACCTTC	CASSLRGNYGYTF
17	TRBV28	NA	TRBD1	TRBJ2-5	TGTGCCAGCCTAAGGGGGGACAGGGGTGTGTTTGGGGAGACCCAGTACTTC	CASLRGDRGVFGETQYF
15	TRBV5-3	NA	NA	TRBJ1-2	TGTGCCAGAAGCTTGGCGACTGAAGCTAACTATGGCTACACCTTC	CARSLATEANYGYTF
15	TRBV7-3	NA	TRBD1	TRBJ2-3	TGTGCCAGCAGCCCCAGACAGGGTGACACAGATACGCAGTATTTT	CASSPRQGDTDTQYF
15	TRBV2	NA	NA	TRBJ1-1	TGTGCCGGAACGAACCGGACAACCGTTTGGACTGAAGCTTTCTTT	CAGTNRTTVWTEAFF
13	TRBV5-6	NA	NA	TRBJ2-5	TGTGCCAGCAGCCCCGTTGGCGGGGAGACCCAGTACTTC	CASSPVGGETQYF
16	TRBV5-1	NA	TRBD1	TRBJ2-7	TGCGCCAGCAGCCCGTCCCCGGACAGGGTAAACTACGAGCAGTACTTC	CASSPSPDRVNYEQYF
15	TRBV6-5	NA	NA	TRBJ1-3	TGTGCCAGCAGTTACCTGAGAGGCTCTGGAAACACCATATATTTT	CASSYLRGSGNTIYF
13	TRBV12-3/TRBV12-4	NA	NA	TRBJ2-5	TGTGCCAGCAGTTTGGCTGGCCTAGAGACCCAGTACTTC	CASSLAGLETQYF
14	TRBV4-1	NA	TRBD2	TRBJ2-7	TGCGCCAGCAGGCGGCGGGAGAACTCGTACGAGCAGTACTTC	CASRRRENSYEQYF
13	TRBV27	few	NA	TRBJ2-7	TGTGCCAGCAGTTTAAGGGACACCACCGAGCAGTACTTC	CASSLRDTTEQYF
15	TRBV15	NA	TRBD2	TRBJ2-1	TGTGCCACCAGCAGTCCGCCAGCGGGACACAATGAGCAGTTCTTC	CATSSPPAGHNEQFF
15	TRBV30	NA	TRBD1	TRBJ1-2	TGTGCCTGGAGTCAAACCTCCGGGACAGGGGATGGCTACACCTTC	CAWSQTSGTGDGYTF
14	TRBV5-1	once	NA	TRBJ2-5	TGCGCCAGCAGCTTAAGTGACAGCCAAGAGACCCAGTACTTC	CASSLSDSQETQYF
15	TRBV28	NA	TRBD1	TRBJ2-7	TGTGCCAGCAGTTTTCCGACAGGGATTACCTACGAGCAGTACTTC	CASSFPTGITYEQYF
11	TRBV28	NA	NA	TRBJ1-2	TGTGCCAGCAGCCCCGGCTATGGCTACACCTTC	CASSPGYGYTF
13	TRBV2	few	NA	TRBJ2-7	TGTGCCAGCAAAGGGGACAACTCCTACGAGCAGTACTTC	CASKGDNSYEQYF
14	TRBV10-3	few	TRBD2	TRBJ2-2	TGTGCCATCAGTGGCGGGAGGGTCCCCGGGGAGCTGTTTTTT	CAISGGRVPGELFF
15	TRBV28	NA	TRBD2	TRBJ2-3	TGTGCCAGCAGTTTGGCGGGAGGCGTTGCAGATACGCAGTATTTT	CASSLAGGVADTQYF
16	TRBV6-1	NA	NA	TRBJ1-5	TGTGCCAGCAGTGAAAGTCCCGGGAATCGGAATCAGCCCCAGCATTTT	CASSESPGNRNQPQHF